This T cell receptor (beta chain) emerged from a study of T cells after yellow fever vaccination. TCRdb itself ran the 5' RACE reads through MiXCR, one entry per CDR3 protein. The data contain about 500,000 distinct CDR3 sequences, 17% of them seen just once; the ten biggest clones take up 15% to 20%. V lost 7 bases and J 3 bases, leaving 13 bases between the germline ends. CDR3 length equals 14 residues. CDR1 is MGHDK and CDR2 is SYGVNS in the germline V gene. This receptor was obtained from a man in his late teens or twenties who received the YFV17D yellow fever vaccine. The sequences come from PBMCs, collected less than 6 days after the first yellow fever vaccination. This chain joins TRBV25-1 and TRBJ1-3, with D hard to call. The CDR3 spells CASTPRADGNTIYF. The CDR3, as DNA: TGTGCCAGCACCCCAAGGGCGGATGGAAACACCATATATTTT.